This paragraph covers one T cell receptor (beta chain) sequence. This clonotype appeared once. Its antigen specificity is not known. No quality values exist for individual bases; no much larger clone is one base distant. Weak support is all one read offers. The data are from a study of CD8+CD57+ T cells in acquired aplastic anemia (dated 2018 in TCRdb). About the investigation overall: On average, sorted CD4+ and CD8+ cells yielded around 3.5 ug of extracted DNA, with a range of roughly 0.18 to 27.4 ug. An average of approximately 9.8 million reads for CD4+ cells and approximately 11 million reads for CD8+ cells was obtained from healthy donor samples. What the authors observed across the whole study: Between patients and healthy controls, no significant difference in CD8+ Simpson's diversity was found (P=0.060). Roughly 30 CD8+ CDR3 sequences were shared between patients and controls but appeared highly expressed in patients and within their immunodominant clones.

In the study, sorted CD4+ and CD8+ blood T cells from patients with severe aplastic anemia and from healthy subjects underwent deep sequencing of TCR repertoires. Ficoll-Paque density gradient centrifugation was used to isolate peripheral blood mononuclear cells. Before DNA extraction, CD4+ and CD8+ T cells were sorted with FACS or magnetic beads. Profiling of TCR beta VDJ combinations and CDR3 sequences used genomic DNA as the template. An Illumina HiSeq 2000 was the platform used for TCR repertoire sequencing. The paper's processing steps were these. TRBV/TRBJ rearrangement plots, CDR3 size and DJ length profiles, and Simpson's diversity index were used to evaluate the repertoires. The immunodominant clone was defined as the most abundant DNA sequence in deep sequencing data. CDR3 amino acid sequences were checked for sharing between subjects and were compared against published repertoires and the VDJdb database. TCRdb cleaned the public reads at Q25 with fastp, built clones with MiXCR and kept in-frame beta chains. Merged by CDR3 protein, the rows form single entries marked with the most common genes and DNA. The V and J calls and clone size are TCRdb's, not the authors'. In all, the sample holds 200,000 to 250,000 distinct CDR3 sequences, and 34% of those were seen once. Around 1.1% of the sample is taken by the ten largest.

Ends trimmed: V by 5 bases, J by 1 base; bases unmatched to a gene: 13. Its CDR3 holds 20 amino acids, cysteine through phenylalanine. The only DNA kept is the CDR3, 60 bases in frame from the first base. Sequenced sample: sorted CD4+, CD8+, or CD8+CD57+ T cells (not recorded which) from PBMCs. The TCR originated in a human donor in good health, serving as a control. The sequence is built from TRBV12-3 or TRBV12-4 and TRBJ2-3; TRBD2 matches 15 bases in the middle. In nucleotide form, the sequence is TGTGCCAGCAGTCCAGGGACTAGCGGGGGGCCTTATGGGGGCACAGATACGCAGTATTTT. It encodes CASSPGTSGGPYGGTDTQYF.